This T cell receptor (beta chain) was captured in a study of T cells in tuberculosis. Findings of the study overall: Active tuberculosis cases were adults; controls were adolescents.

V gave up 1 base and J gave up 10 bases, with 9 bases separating them. This CDR3 contains 12 residues. Germline lookup yields CDR1 SGHAT and CDR2 FQNNGV. TCRdb keeps only in-frame clones here, not all; method: immunoSEQ multiplex PCR. The top ten clones hold approximately 8.2% of a sample with under 40,000 clones, roughly 94% of them seen once. Notes on this clone: Its matching antigen is unknown.

The chain has TRBV11-2 and TRBJ2-3; a possible D gene is TRBD1 (7 bases). The TCR was taken from a donor aged 10 to 29 with latent tuberculosis or without tuberculosis infection. What was sequenced was PBMCs. CDR3 residues: CASSLARGAQYF. CDR3 DNA: TGTGCCAGCAGCTTAGCCAGGGGGGCGCAGTATTTT.